This record looks at one T cell receptor beta chain sequence and its context. Antigen unknown. The data are from a study of lymphopenia after photon versus proton radiotherapy. V was trimmed by 1 base and J by 3 bases, leaving 21 bases between them. The germline V gene encodes CDR1 SEHNR and CDR2 FQNEAQ (reference sequence). This CDR3 comprises 18 residues. Repertoires were generated with immunoSEQ multiplex PCR, while TCRdb's copy carries only in-frame clones and drops some. This table holds 35,000 to 40,000 clones, 85% found once. Study observations and caveats: Under photons, naive T cells and diversity fell while effector/memory populations rose. In patients who died, overall survival fell as post-nadir TCR diversity dropped more.

This chain connects TRBV7-9 to TRBJ1-1, with D hard to call. Sequences were derived from peripheral blood, sampled from a patient treated with photon-based radiotherapy. The sequence was collected from a man aged 45-65 years with gastric cancer. The CDR3 region is CASSLGGGPLLGDTEAFF. CDR3 nucleotide sequence: TGTGCCAGCAGCTTAGGTGGTGGGCCTCTCCTCGGGGACACTGAAGCTTTCTTT. Combining the CDR3 with reference TRBV7-9 and TRBJ1-1 gives the whole variable domain DTGVSQNPRHKITKRGQNVTFRCDPISEHNRLYWYRQTLGQGPEFLTYFQNEAQLEKSRLLSDRFSAERPKGSFSTLEIQRTEQGDSAMYLCASSLGGGPLLGDTEAFFGQGTRLTVV.